This passage covers 18 T cell receptor beta chains from one sample sequenced in a study of T cells in Graves' hyperthyroidism and ophthalmopathy. The source material, RNA transcripts, was used to amplify TCR beta CDR3 regions. A first-round RT-PCR of the TCR CDR3 used the HTBI primer set. From the multiplex PCR reads, TCRdb called clonotypes with MiXCR, one entry per CDR3 protein. The table records 300,000 to 450,000 distinct CDR3 sequences, roughly 12% of them present only once. Sequences were obtained from blood. The receptors derive from a man aged 25 to 40 with Graves' hyperthyroidism that later progressed to Graves' ophthalmopathy.

In its sample, this clonotype was seen many times. The chain has TRBV2 and TRBJ1-2; 11 positions match TRBD1. There are 13 residues in the CDR3. Germline CDR1 reads SNHLY; CDR2 reads FYNNEI. J gave up 4 bases and V 6 bases, and 1 base lay outside the gene matches. The DNA for the CDR3 is TGTGCCAGCAGGGACAGGGGGCCCTATGGCTACACCTTC. Its translation is CASRDRGPYGYTF.

The chain has TRBV7-9 and TRBJ1-4; D possibly corresponds to TRBD1 (6 bases). V gave up 5 bases and J gave up 6 bases, with 16 bases separating them. Germline CDR1 and CDR2: SEHNR and FQNEAQ (reference sequence). CDR3 length equals 15 residues. The chain's CDR3 is CASSVGQTNDEKLFF. The CDR3 coding sequence is TGTGCCAGCAGCGTCGGACAGACTAACGATGAAAAACTGTTTTTT.

V is TRBV29-1 and J is TRBJ1-2, with unresolved D. This CDR3 comprises 12 residues. Germline loops: CDR1 SQVTM, CDR2 ANQGSEA. With 7 bases removed from V and 4 bases from J, the gap between germline ends came to 13 bases. The CDR3 DNA follows: TGCAGCGCCGGCGGACCCCTCTATGGCTACACCTTC. It is translated as CSAGGPLYGYTF.

The V and J genes are TRBV7-3 and TRBJ2-3; D is possibly TRBD1 (5 bases). V lost 4 bases, J lost 6 bases, and 14 bases lay in between. This CDR3 has 14 amino acids. Germline CDR1 SGHTA, CDR2 FQGTGA. The CDR3: CASSSAISGDTQYF. The CDR3 bases are TGTGCCAGCAGCTCTGCAATATCAGGGGATACGCAGTATTTT.

This clonotype was seen at least ten times. This chain connects TRBV12-3 or TRBV12-4 to TRBJ1-1; the D gene is possibly TRBD1 (6 bases). V gave up 5 bases and J gave up 7 bases, with 14 bases separating them. The CDR3 length is 13 residues. The CDR3 bases are TGTGCCAGCAGTCTACAGGGTCAAGGTGAAGCTTTCTTT. Its protein is CASSLQGQGEAFF.

This clonotype was counted only a few times. The rearrangement links TRBV20-1 to TRBJ1-4; unclear D gene. This CDR3 has 13 residues. Germline V lookup: CDR1 DFQATT, CDR2 SNEGSKA (reference sequence). Trimming took off 1 base at V and 6 bases at J, with 9 bases between the two ends. Here the CDR3 DNA reads TGCAGTGCTAGAGTGATGGCGGATGAAAAACTGTTTTTT. Its translation: CSARVMADEKLFF.

The sample holds many counts of this clonotype. The chain combines TRBV10-3 with TRBJ2-2; 7 bases fit TRBD1. The trim removed 4 bases at V and 1 base at J, leaving 0 bases unmatched. Looked up from germline, CDR1 is ENHRY and CDR2 is SYGVKD. The CDR3 covers 14 residues. The DNA of the CDR3 is TGTGCCATCAGTGGGACAGGGAACACCGGGGAGCTGTTTTTT. Amino acids: CAISGTGNTGELFF.

This clonotype was found many times. The CDR3 is CASSTSTGIYGYTF. In DNA form, the CDR3 reads TGCGCCAGCAGCACCTCGACAGGGATCTATGGCTACACCTTC. V gene TRBV5-1 combines with J gene TRBJ1-2, with TRBD1 identical over 7 bases. The ends lost 4 bases at V and 4 bases at J; junction bases unmatched: 7. The germline CDR1 and CDR2 sequences are SGHRS and YFSETQ. This CDR3 has 14 amino acids.

This clonotype was observed many times. The chain is built from TRBV7-9 and TRBJ2-1; 14 nucleotides match TRBD2. Germline V CDR1 and CDR2: SEHNR, FQNEAQ (reference sequence). The CDR3 extends over 17 amino acids. The V and J ends lost 6 bases and 4 bases, in that order; junction bases with no gene match: 8. CDR3 in DNA: TGTGCCAGCAGACCCAGGACTAGCGGGGGGCCATACAATGAGCAGTTCTTC. It translates to CASRPRTSGGPYNEQFF. The whole variable domain, remainder taken from reference TRBV7-9 and TRBJ2-1, is DTGVSQNPRHKITKRGQNVTFRCDPISEHNRLYWYRQTLGQGPEFLTYFQNEAQLEKSRLLSDRFSAERPKGSFSTLEIQRTEQGDSAMYLCASRPRTSGGPYNEQFFGPGTRLTVL.

This clonotype was counted ten times or more. This chain links TRBV2 with TRBJ2-3; D is uncertain. Germline CDR1 SNHLY, CDR2 FYNNEI. Trimming shortened V by 6 bases and J by 6 bases, and 10 bases separated the two germline ends. This CDR3 has 12 amino acids. In nucleotides, the CDR3 is TGTGCCAGCAGCGAGACTTTGGATACGCAGTATTTT. It translates to CASSETLDTQYF.

Many counts were recorded for this clonotype. The V gene is TRBV6-1, the J gene TRBJ1-1; D perhaps matches TRBD1 (5 bases). The CDR3 sequence is 13 residues long. With 7 bases removed from V and 5 bases from J, the gap between germline ends came to 14 bases. Germline V gives CDR1 MNHNS, CDR2 SASEGT. DNA for the CDR3: TGTGCCAGCACTCTCGGTCGGGGGACTGAAGCTTTCTTT. It specifies CASTLGRGTEAFF.

This clonotype has ten or more counts. The rearrangement links TRBV28 to TRBJ1-5; 7 bases line up with TRBD1. CDR1 and CDR2 (germline): MDHEN, SYDVKM. The CDR3 totals 15 residues. Losses at the gene ends were 5 bases for V and 3 bases for J; bases not matched to a gene: 7. The CDR3 nucleotides are TGTGCCAGCAGTCCTTCGACAGGGCACAATCAGCCCCAGCATTTT. Translation: CASSPSTGHNQPQHF.

The chain joins TRBV19 to TRBJ1-1; the D is unclear. Germline CDR1 is LNHDA and CDR2 is SQIVND (reference sequence). Trimming took 3 bases from V and 3 from J, leaving 8 bases between them. This CDR3 has 13 amino acids. The DNA for the CDR3 is TGTGCCAGTAGTATTTTGGTGCACACTGAAGCTTTCTTT. Its protein is CASSILVHTEAFF. Complete variable domain (other parts from reference TRBV19 and TRBJ1-1): DGGITQSPKYLFRKEGQNVTLSCEQNLNHDAMYWYRQDPGQGLRLIYYSQIVNDFQKGDIAEGYSVSREKKESFPLTVTSAQKNPTAFYLCASSILVHTEAFFGQGTRLTVV.

This clonotype was seen repeatedly, ten times or more. V usage is TRBV6-5 and J usage is TRBJ1-2, with D perhaps TRBD1 (5 bases). Looked up from germline, CDR1 is MNHEY and CDR2 is SVGAGI. The germline V and J ends were trimmed by 4 bases and 4 bases, with 22 bases remaining between them. CDR3 length: 17 residues. CDR3 amino acids: CASSSPTGGGPSYGYTF. CDR3 DNA: TGTGCCAGCAGTTCCCCTACCGGGGGAGGTCCTTCCTATGGCTACACCTTC.

Many counts were recorded for this clonotype. This chain uses TRBV2 with TRBJ1-2, with 7 bases lining up with TRBD1. This CDR3 contains 13 residues. CDR1 SNHLY and CDR2 FYNNEI come from the germline V gene. Trimming at V came to 10 bases and at J to 4 bases, leaving 9 bases not matched to a gene. DNA for the CDR3: TGTGCCACCAGAATTGGGACAGTCTATGGCTACACCTTC. Its protein is CATRIGTVYGYTF.

This clonotype has at least ten counts. The genes are TRBV9 and TRBJ2-3, with D possibly matching TRBD2 (5 bases). The CDR3 contains 13 residues. The V gene lost 0 bases and the J gene lost 3 bases, with 5 bases spanning the gap. Germline V gives CDR1 SGDLS, CDR2 YYNGEE. The CDR3 DNA reads as TGTGCCAGCAGCGTAGCGGGGACAGATACGCAGTATTTT. It translates to CASSVAGTDTQYF.

This clonotype was recorded a few times. The chain has TRBV20-1 and TRBJ1-1, with unresolved D. V lost 8 bases and J 5 bases, leaving 12 bases between the germline ends. The CDR3 extends over 11 amino acids. Germline CDR1 reads DFQATT; CDR2 reads SNEGSKA (reference sequence). As DNA, the CDR3 is TGCAGTACATCGGAAAGTACTGAAGCTTTCTTT. It specifies CSTSESTEAFF.

This clonotype came up many times. The J gene is TRBJ1-5, the V gene TRBV27; D is ambiguous. The V gene lost 6 bases and the J gene lost 6 bases, with 18 bases spanning the gap. Per the germline V gene, CDR1 is MNHEY and CDR2 is SMNVEV (reference sequence). The CDR3 length is 15 residues. The CDR3 DNA reads as TGTGCCAGCAGCCCATGGTGGGCGGAAGGTCAGCCCCAGCATTTT. This codes for CASSPWWAEGQPQHF.